Listed here are 14 T cell receptor beta chains from one sample, sequenced in a study of radiotherapy plus CTLA-4 blockade in lung cancer. Sequencing was performed with immunoSEQ multiplex PCR; in TCRdb, only in-frame clones are kept and a portion is missing. This table holds 55,000 to 75,000 clones, more than 70% found once. The sample consisted of peripheral blood, taken from a patient treated with radiotherapy plus ipilimumab. The receptor source for this set is a human donor with non-small cell lung cancer whose response to radiotherapy plus ipilimumab could not be evaluated. Some clones in this sample may be carry-over from other donors' samples.

The chain combines TRBV19 with TRBJ2-2; TRBD1 is a possible D gene (6 bases). This CDR3 contains 15 residues. The V and J ends lost 4 bases and 0 bases respectively, with 9 bases between them. CDR1 is LNHDA and CDR2 is SQIVND in the germline V gene (reference sequence). CDR3 in amino acids: CASSTGTTNTGELFF. The CDR3, as DNA: TGTGCCAGTAGTACCGGGACAACGAACACCGGGGAGCTGTTTTTT. Supplemented by reference TRBV19 and TRBJ2-2, the full variable domain reads DGGITQSPKYLFRKEGQNVTLSCEQNLNHDAMYWYRQDPGQGLRLIYYSQIVNDFQKGDIAEGYSVSREKKESFPLTVTSAQKNPTAFYLCASSTGTTNTGELFFGEGSRLTVL.

The chain links TRBV7-2 to TRBJ1-1, with TRBD1 identical over 7 bases. The V segment lost 5 bases and the J segment 4 bases; nucleotides outside the gene matches: 7. CDR1 is SGHTA, CDR2 FQGNSA, per germline. The CDR3 is 14 residues long. The CDR3 here is CASSLGQRSTEAFF. The CDR3 DNA sequence: TGTGCCAGCAGCCTGGGACAGAGATCCACTGAAGCTTTCTTT.

This clone is a singleton in its sample. The chain uses TRBV6-1 and TRBJ1-2, with unresolved D. Germline CDR1 and CDR2: MNHNS and SASEGT. Trimming shortened V by 1 base and J by 8 bases, and 8 bases separated the two germline ends. The CDR3 has 12 amino acids. CDR3 coding DNA: TGTGCCAGCAGTGAAGGGGCGGGGGGCTACACCTTC. Translated: CASSEGAGGYTF.

This clone was recorded a few times. The chain employs TRBV28 and TRBJ2-7; D might be TRBD1 (5 bases). CDR1 is MDHEN, CDR2 SYDVKM, per germline. The CDR3 totals 15 residues. Trimming stripped 3 bases from V and 0 bases from J, with 12 bases between. The CDR3 loop is CASSFQGRSSYEQYF. CDR3 nucleotides: TGTGCCAGCAGTTTTCAGGGCCGAAGCTCCTACGAGCAGTACTTC. Using reference TRBV28 and TRBJ2-7 for the parts outside the CDR3, the full variable domain is DVKVTQSSRYLVKRTGEKVFLECVQDMDHENMFWYRQDPGLGLRLIYFSYDVKMKEKGDIPEGYSVSREKKERFSLILESASTNQTSMYLCASSFQGRSSYEQYFGPGTRLTVT.

CDR3 protein: CASSLARRVVSEQYF. CDR3 in DNA: TGTGCCAGCAGCTTAGCTCGCAGGGTAGTTAGCGAGCAGTACTTC. The rearrangement uses TRBV7-6 and TRBJ2-7; perhaps TRBD1 as D (5 bases). V lost 0 bases to trimming and J lost 6 bases, with 15 bases between them. Germline values: CDR1 SGHVS, CDR2 FNYEAQ. The CDR3 length is 15 residues.

The chain has TRBV5-8 and TRBJ2-5; no definite D call. Trimming left V 6 bases short and J 7 bases short, with 19 bases between. The germline V gene has CDR1 SGHTS and CDR2 YDEGEE. This CDR3 is 14 amino acids long. The DNA of the CDR3 is TGTGCCAGCACCGCCTCGGTTGGATCAGGGACCCAGTACTTC. It is translated as CASTASVGSGTQYF. Drawing the rest from reference TRBV5-8 and TRBJ2-5, the complete variable domain is EAGVTQSPTHLIKTRGQQATLRCSPISGHTSVYWYQQALGLGLQFLLWYDEGEERNRGNFPPRFSGRQFPNYSSELNVNALELEDSALYLCASTASVGSGTQYFGPGTRLLVL.

The chain has TRBV5-1 and TRBJ2-2, with a tentative D call TRBD1 (5 bases). There are 14 residues in the CDR3. The V gene lost 2 bases and the J gene lost 1 base, with 6 bases spanning the gap. Germline assignment: CDR1 SGHRS and CDR2 YFSETQ. CDR3 sequence: CASSLQVNTGELFF. CDR3 in DNA: TGCGCCAGCAGCTTACAGGTGAACACCGGGGAGCTGTTTTTT.

This chain joins TRBV7-2 and TRBJ2-7, with D perhaps TRBD2 (6 bases). There are 15 residues in the CDR3. CDR1 is SGHTA and CDR2 is FQGNSA in the germline V gene. Trimming left V 5 bases short and J 1 base short, with 15 bases between. CDR3 nucleotides: TGTGCCAGCAGCCCTACCCCCGGAGGGTCCTACGAGCAGTACTTC. It codes for CASSPTPGGSYEQYF.

V is TRBV7-9 and J is TRBJ1-1; 7 positions agree with TRBD1. The V and J ends lost 6 bases and 6 bases, in that order; junction bases with no gene match: 10. The CDR3 spans 14 residues. Germline loops: CDR1 SEHNR, CDR2 FQNEAQ (reference sequence). The CDR3 region has the DNA TGTGCCAGCAGTTTCCAACAGGGGATCTCTGAAGCTTTCTTT. This translates into CASSFQQGISEAFF.

For the CDR3, the DNA is TGTGCCAGCTCACCCCAGGGAAATAATTCACCCCTCCACTTT. Translated, it gives CASSPQGNNSPLHF. The chain recombines TRBV18 with TRBJ1-6, with a possible D match to TRBD1 (5 bases). The CDR3 spans 14 residues. CDR1 and CDR2 (germline): KGHSH, LQKENI. The V end was cut by 3 bases, the J end by 5 bases, with 8 bases between. Drawing the rest from reference TRBV18 and TRBJ1-6, the complete variable domain is NAGVMQNPRHLVRRRGQEARLRCSPMKGHSHVYWYRQLPEEGLKFMVYLQKENIIDESGMPKERFSAEFPKEGPSILRIQQVVRGDSAAYFCASSPQGNNSPLHFGNGTRLTVT.

J is TRBJ2-2 and V is TRBV5-4; D might be TRBD1 (6 bases). Germline V gene data show CDR1 as SGHNT and CDR2 as YYREEE (reference sequence). V lost 3 bases to trimming and J lost 6 bases, with 15 bases between them. There are 15 residues in the CDR3. CDR3 DNA: TGTGCCAGCAGCTCCCGCCGGGACATTCCCGGGGAGCTGTTTTTT. Its protein product is CASSSRRDIPGELFF.

The CDR3 DNA sequence: TGCGCCAGCAGCCCTTACCCCCACCAGGGATCTGGGGCCAACGTCCTGACTTTC. Translation: CASSPYPHQGSGANVLTF. V gene TRBV4-3 combines with J gene TRBJ2-6; tentatively, D is TRBD1 (5 bases). Trimming stripped 4 bases from V and 1 base from J, with 17 bases between. This CDR3 contains 18 residues. Germline assignment: CDR1 LGHNA and CDR2 YSLEER.

V is TRBV19 and J is TRBJ1-4; 9 nucleotides line up with TRBD1. After removal of 6 bases from V and 7 bases from J, the junction contained 12 bases not matched to a gene. Looked up from germline, CDR1 is LNHDA and CDR2 is SQIVND (reference sequence). CDR3 size: 16 residues. The CDR3 sequence: CASRGSDRGIREKLFF. Written as DNA, the CDR3 is TGTGCCAGTAGGGGGTCCGACAGGGGGATTCGTGAAAAACTGTTTTTT.

The chain uses TRBV5-6 and TRBJ1-5; the D gene is possibly TRBD1 (5 bases). CDR1 is SGHDT and CDR2 is YYEEEE in the germline V gene. V lost 0 bases and J 1 base, leaving 17 bases between the germline ends. This CDR3 spans 18 amino acids. The CDR3 here is CASSLVQAWGRSNQPQHF. As DNA, the CDR3 is TGTGCCAGCAGCTTGGTACAGGCCTGGGGTCGGAGCAATCAGCCCCAGCATTTT.